One sample yielded the 32 T cell receptor beta chains listed below, sequenced in a study of HIV-infected patients and healthy controls. Alpha and beta constant-region primers primed reverse transcription of 400 to 500 ng RNA. Alpha and beta chain libraries were made separately by chain-specific third strand synthesis with multiplexing indices. Each CDR3 protein is one row after TCRdb ran MiXCR on the 5' RACE reads. The sample holds some 15,000 distinct CDR3 sequences, roughly 7.6% seen once. Whole blood was used without fractionation, so all unsorted peripheral T cells were included. The sequencing input was blood. These TCRs come from an adult in good health.

Ten or more counts support this clonotype. J is TRBJ2-2 and V is TRBV12-3 or TRBV12-4; TRBD1 is a possible D gene (6 bases). CDR3 length: 14 amino acids. V dropped 6 bases and J dropped 5 bases, with 13 bases sitting between them. The CDR3 here is CASRTDSWTGELFF. CDR3 DNA: TGTGCCAGCAGAACGGACAGCTGGACCGGGGAGCTGTTTTTT.

This clonotype has just a few counts. V usage is TRBV19 and J usage is TRBJ1-5; 7 positions agree with TRBD1. Germline CDR1 LNHDA, CDR2 SQIVND (reference sequence). This CDR3 has 16 residues. The trim removed 6 bases at V and 0 bases at J, leaving 8 bases unmatched. The CDR3 sequence is CASSETNRGSNQPQHF. The CDR3 nucleotides are TGTGCCAGTAGCGAGACAAACAGGGGTAGCAATCAGCCCCAGCATTTT.

The chain joins TRBV19 to TRBJ2-5, with D maybe TRBD1 (6 bases). The CDR3 totals 14 residues. Germline-derived CDR1 and CDR2 are LNHDA and SQIVND (reference sequence). Trimming removed 4 bases from V and 4 bases from J, with 13 bases in between. DNA for the CDR3: TGTGCCAGTAGTACCCCAGGGGAAATAGAGACCCAGTACTTC. Residues: CASSTPGEIETQYF.

This clonotype was counted at least ten times. The rearrangement uses TRBV25-1 and TRBJ1-4; TRBD1 aligns across 10 bases. The CDR3 has 16 residues. CDR1 and CDR2 (germline): MGHDK, SYGVNS. V gave up 4 bases and J gave up 7 bases; unmatched junction bases: 9. CDR3 sequence (DNA): TGTGCCAGCAGTGCGACACGGGGACAGGGGCGTGAAAAACTGTTTTTT. Its translation: CASSATRGQGREKLFF.

The sample holds many counts of this clonotype. CDR3 nucleotides: TGCAGTGCTACGGTACAGGGGGACTATGAGACCCAGTACTTC. This sequence encodes CSATVQGDYETQYF. The chain combines TRBV20-1 with TRBJ2-5; tentative D call: TRBD1 (8 bases). The CDR3 is 14 residues long. Germline assignment: CDR1 DFQATT and CDR2 SNEGSKA (reference sequence). The V and J ends lost 4 bases and 5 bases respectively, with 17 bases between them.

This clonotype showed up many times. The J gene is TRBJ2-1, the V gene TRBV11-2; D remains ambiguous. The V and J ends lost 5 bases and 5 bases respectively, with 19 bases between them. This CDR3 is 16 amino acids long. CDR1 is SGHAT and CDR2 is FQNNGV in the germline V gene. The CDR3 DNA follows: TGTGCCAGCAGCCTTGGACCCCCGAAACCAAACAATGAGCAGTTCTTC. It encodes CASSLGPPKPNNEQFF.

The gene calls are TRBV12-3 or TRBV12-4 and TRBJ2-6; D ambiguous. This CDR3 is 15 amino acids long. V was clipped by 1 base and J by 0 bases, with 4 bases between them. The CDR3 nucleotides are TGTGCCAGCAGTTTAGACAACTCTGGGGCCAACGTCCTGACTTTC. It specifies CASSLDNSGANVLTF.

The chain links TRBV7-2 to TRBJ2-1, with 7 bases fitting TRBD1. The CDR3 loop spans 14 amino acids. Germline V gene data show CDR1 as SGHTA and CDR2 as FQGNSA. V shed 5 bases, J shed 5 bases, and the junction held 6 bases outside the gene matches. CDR3 DNA sequence: TGTGCCAGCAGCCGGGGACAGTCTAACAATGAGCAGTTCTTC. Translated: CASSRGQSNNEQFF.

On this clonotype itself: A read error is possible here, since a much larger clone lies one base away. The chain uses TRBV11-2 and TRBJ2-1; no clear D gene. Germline CDR1 is SGHAT and CDR2 is FQNNGV. The CDR3 totals 14 residues. With 5 bases removed from V and 4 bases from J, the gap between germline ends came to 12 bases. Here the CDR3 reads CASSRTEPYNEQFF. The CDR3 DNA is TGTGCCAGCAGCCGAACAGAGCCGTACAATGAGCAGTTCTTC.

This clonotype is deemed medium-sized. The genes are TRBV10-3 and TRBJ1-1; 7 bases are shared with TRBD1. CDR3 size: 14 residues. Losses at the gene ends were 7 bases for V and 6 bases for J; bases not matched to a gene: 11. Per the germline V gene, CDR1 is ENHRY and CDR2 is SYGVKD. The CDR3 nucleotides read TGTGCCATCACCCCGGACAGGAGGGAAGCTGAAGCTTTCTTT. It specifies CAITPDRREAEAFF.

The sample holds many counts of this clonotype. V and J are TRBV18 and TRBJ1-5; D might be TRBD1 (5 bases). Germline-derived CDR1 and CDR2 are KGHSH and LQKENI. The ends were cut back, 3 bases at V and 7 bases at J, with 10 bases in the middle. This CDR3 is built from 13 residues. This CDR3 is CASSPQGPQPQHF. The CDR3 nucleotides are TGTGCCAGCTCACCGCAGGGTCCCCAGCCCCAGCATTTT. Using reference TRBV18 and TRBJ1-5 for the parts outside the CDR3, the full variable domain is NAGVMQNPRHLVRRRGQEARLRCSPMKGHSHVYWYRQLPEEGLKFMVYLQKENIIDESGMPKERFSAEFPKEGPSILRIQQVVRGDSAAYFCASSPQGPQPQHFGDGTRLSIL.

In this sample, this clonotype turned up many times. The chain couples TRBV20-1 to TRBJ2-7; 11 bases are a match to TRBD2. Germline V CDR1 and CDR2: DFQATT, SNEGSKA (reference sequence). The CDR3 extends over 15 amino acids. The J segment lost 4 bases and the V segment lost 3 bases, leaving 8 bases of the junction unmatched. CDR3 protein: CSASKASGGSYEQYF. The CDR3 DNA reads TGCAGTGCTAGTAAGGCTAGCGGGGGGTCTTACGAGCAGTACTTC.

This clonotype has at least ten counts. The chain has TRBV30 and TRBJ2-4; tentatively, D is TRBD2 (7 bases). Trimming left V 0 bases short and J 0 bases short, with 9 bases between. The CDR3 length is 15 residues. Per the germline V gene, CDR1 is GTSNPN and CDR2 is SVGIG (reference sequence). This chain's CDR3 is CAWSVGGGAKNIQYF. The DNA of the CDR3 is TGTGCCTGGAGTGTAGGGGGGGGAGCCAAAAACATTCAGTACTTC.

This clonotype is labeled as medium-sized. V gene TRBV7-9 combines with J gene TRBJ1-1; D unresolved. The V gene's germline CDR1 is SEHNR and CDR2 FQNEAQ (reference sequence). The CDR3 has 12 residues. The V end lost 8 bases, the J end lost 1 base, and 8 bases lay between the germline ends. The CDR3 spells CASPGRNTEAFF. The CDR3 nucleotides read TGTGCCAGCCCCGGACGGAACACTGAAGCTTTCTTT.

This clonotype was picked up many times. The rearrangement links TRBV20-1 to TRBJ2-7; 7 bases are a match to TRBD1. CDR3 length: 12 residues. Germline V CDR1 and CDR2: DFQATT, SNEGSKA (reference sequence). The ends lost 0 bases at V and 7 bases at J; junction bases unmatched: 3. CDR3 DNA sequence: TGCAGTGCTAGAGAGACAGGGAGTGAGCAGTACTTC. Translated: CSARETGSEQYF.

This clonotype was seen repeatedly, ten times or more. The J gene is TRBJ2-3, the V gene TRBV5-5; D is ambiguous. Deletions cut 4 bases from V and 6 bases from J, with 9 bases between. Germline loops: CDR1 SGHKS, CDR2 YYEKEE (reference sequence). The CDR3 has 12 residues. DNA for the CDR3: TGTGCCAGCAGCCTTGACGTCGATACGCAGTATTTT. Protein: CASSLDVDTQYF. Filled out from reference TRBV5-5 and TRBJ2-3, the complete variable domain reads DAGVTQSPTHLIKTRGQQVTLRCSPISGHKSVSWYQQVLGQGPQFIFQYYEKEERGRGNFPDRFSARQFPNYSSELNVNALLLGDSALYLCASSLDVDTQYFGPGTRLTVL.

This clonotype was detected many times. This sequence joins TRBV20-1 and TRBJ1-2; the D is unclear. V gave up 5 bases and J gave up 1 base, with 5 bases separating them. This CDR3 has 11 amino acids. In germline, CDR1 is DFQATT, CDR2 SNEGSKA (reference sequence). In DNA, the CDR3 is TGCAGTGCTGGGGATAACTATGGCTACACCTTC. Translating it yields CSAGDNYGYTF.

This clonotype was seen at least ten times. The chain uses TRBV7-9 and TRBJ2-2; tentatively, D is TRBD1 (5 bases). V gave up 4 bases and J gave up 2 bases, with 17 bases separating them. Germline CDR1 is SEHNR and CDR2 is FQNEAQ (reference sequence). This CDR3 contains 17 residues. This CDR3 is CASSSQQVALNTGELFF. Here the CDR3 DNA reads TGTGCCAGCAGCTCCCAACAGGTCGCCTTAAACACCGGGGAGCTGTTTTTT.

This clonotype has more than one count but fewer than ten. The chain combines TRBV19 with TRBJ1-5; D call uncertain. The length of the CDR3 is 19 residues. CDR1 is LNHDA, CDR2 SQIVND, per germline (reference sequence). The V and J ends lost 3 bases and 0 bases respectively, with 21 bases between them. CDR3 bases: TGTGCCAGTAGTATGAGTCGGGCGAAGCGCCCCTATAGCAATCAGCCCCAGCATTTT. This encodes CASSMSRAKRPYSNQPQHF.

In this sample, this clonotype turned up many times. The rearrangement joins TRBV6-2 or TRBV6-3 to TRBJ1-5; tentative D call: TRBD1 (5 bases). This CDR3 has 17 amino acids. Germline V lookup: CDR1 MNHEY, CDR2 SVGEGT. Trimming cost V 7 bases and J 1 base, with 20 bases left between them. The DNA for the CDR3 is TGTGCCAGCAAAATGTGGGGCGGCCAGTTCAGCAATCAGCCCCAGCATTTT. The encoded protein is CASKMWGGQFSNQPQHF.

This clonotype was recorded many times. V usage is TRBV28 and J usage is TRBJ2-7; 7 bases map to TRBD1. The length of the CDR3 is 16 residues. The V gene's germline CDR1 is MDHEN and CDR2 SYDVKM. J was trimmed by 0 bases and V by 4 bases; bases with no gene match: 9. CDR3 bases: TGTGCCAGCAGTTCGGGTAGGGGGCCTGGCTCCTACGAGCAGTACTTC. Its translation is CASSSGRGPGSYEQYF.

This clonotype was observed many times. The chain carries TRBV5-4 and TRBJ1-1; no clear D gene. Trimming removed 3 bases from V and 0 bases from J, with 9 bases in between. The CDR3 runs to 14 residues. The germline V gene has CDR1 SGHNT and CDR2 YYREEE (reference sequence). Written as DNA, the CDR3 is TGTGCCAGCAGCTCGCAGCCTATGAACACTGAAGCTTTCTTT. Translated: CASSSQPMNTEAFF.

With respect to this clonotype: Being one base from a much bigger clone, this may be a read error. The chain combines TRBV12-3 or TRBV12-4 with TRBJ1-1, with 8 bases identical to TRBD1. The CDR3 contains 13 residues. The CDR3 nucleotides read TGTGCCAGCATCCAACAGGGGGTCACTGAAGATTTCTTT. Protein product: CASIQQGVTEDFF.

Many counts were recorded for this clonotype. CDR3: CASSGQGAQPQHF. DNA of the CDR3: TGTGCCAGCAGTGGACAGGGGGCTCAGCCCCAGCATTTT. V usage is TRBV25-1 and J usage is TRBJ1-5, with 10 bases lining up with TRBD1. Germline CDR1 MGHDK, CDR2 SYGVNS. Trimming removed 4 bases from V and 6 bases from J; junction bases left unmatched: 0. The CDR3 runs to 13 residues. The whole variable domain, filled in from reference TRBV25-1 and TRBJ1-5, reads EADIYQTPRYLVIGTGKKITLECSQTMGHDKMYWYQQDPGMELHLIHYSYGVNSTEKGDLSSESTVSRIRTEHFPLTLESARPSHTSQYLCASSGQGAQPQHFGDGTRLSIL.

This clonotype was counted ten times or more. This chain uses TRBV20-1 with TRBJ2-7; tentatively, D is TRBD1 or TRBD2 (5 bases each). The CDR3 runs to 13 residues. Trimming stripped 6 bases from V and 9 bases from J, with 21 bases between. Germline V gene data show CDR1 as DFQATT and CDR2 as SNEGSKA (reference sequence). CDR3 amino acids: CSAPRDGGVVQYF. The CDR3 DNA reads TGCAGTGCCCCCCGGGACGGAGGAGTGGTGCAGTACTTC.

At least ten counts were recorded for this clonotype. The gene calls are TRBV6-1 and TRBJ2-6; D unclear. The CDR3 loop spans 11 amino acids. Germline CDR1 is MNHNS and CDR2 is SASEGT. The germline V and J ends were trimmed by 6 bases and 8 bases, with 5 bases remaining between them. The CDR3 protein is CASRTPNVLTF. In DNA form, the CDR3 reads TGTGCCAGCAGGACCCCCAACGTCCTGACTTTC.

This clonotype was found a few times. This chain uses TRBV19 with TRBJ1-1; perhaps TRBD1 as D (5 bases). V dropped 2 bases and J dropped 10 bases, with 17 bases sitting between them. Germline V gene data show CDR1 as LNHDA and CDR2 as SQIVND (reference sequence). The CDR3 spans 14 residues. DNA for the CDR3: TGTGCCAGTAGTATAAGCGCTACGAGGGGATTAGCTTTCTTT. It codes for CASSISATRGLAFF.

This clonotype was recorded many times. The rearrangement links TRBV6-6 to TRBJ1-3; D is uncertain. Germline CDR1 reads MNHNY; CDR2 reads SVGAGI (reference sequence). The CDR3 loop spans 15 amino acids. V was shortened by 5 bases and J by 1 base, with 12 bases between the two germline ends. CDR3 nucleotide sequence: TGTGCCAGCAGTATCATAAGACATTCTGGAAACACCATATATTTT. It is translated as CASSIIRHSGNTIYF.

In this sample, this clonotype turned up many times. The chain joins TRBV4-2 to TRBJ2-4, with 8 bases aligning to TRBD2. The CDR3 extends over 16 amino acids. In germline, CDR1 is LGHNA, CDR2 YNFKEQ. V shed 0 bases, J shed 12 bases, and the junction held 13 bases outside the gene matches. CDR3: CASSQDDGGGSRDQYF. CDR3 in DNA: TGTGCCAGCAGCCAAGATGACGGGGGGGGCAGCCGGGATCAGTACTTC.

The table lists this clonotype with many counts. The rearrangement uses TRBV20-1 and TRBJ2-7; tentatively, D is TRBD1 (6 bases). V lost 0 bases and J lost 3, with 12 bases in between. There are 14 residues in the CDR3. Germline lookup yields CDR1 DFQATT and CDR2 SNEGSKA (reference sequence). CDR3 sequence (DNA): TGCAGTGCTAGAGAGGGCAGGGACAACTACGAGCAGTACTTC. It is translated as CSAREGRDNYEQYF.

This clonotype was found many times. V usage is TRBV18 and J usage is TRBJ2-2; D could derive from TRBD1 or TRBD2 (5 bases each). The CDR3 has 16 amino acids. V gave up 0 bases and J gave up 0 bases, with 8 bases separating them. Per germline, CDR1 KGHSH and CDR2 LQKENI. Here the CDR3 reads CASSPPGRTNTGELFF. CDR3 sequence (DNA): TGTGCCAGCTCACCACCGGGACGTACGAACACCGGGGAGCTGTTTTTT.

This clonotype was observed many times. The J gene is TRBJ2-3, the V gene TRBV7-2; D gene unclear. The CDR3 extends over 14 amino acids. Germline CDR1 and CDR2: SGHTA and FQGNSA. Trimming cost V 3 bases and J 1 base, with 8 bases left between them. The CDR3 region is CASSLFLRTDTQYF. The CDR3 nucleotides are TGTGCCAGCAGCTTGTTCCTCCGCACAGATACGCAGTATTTT.